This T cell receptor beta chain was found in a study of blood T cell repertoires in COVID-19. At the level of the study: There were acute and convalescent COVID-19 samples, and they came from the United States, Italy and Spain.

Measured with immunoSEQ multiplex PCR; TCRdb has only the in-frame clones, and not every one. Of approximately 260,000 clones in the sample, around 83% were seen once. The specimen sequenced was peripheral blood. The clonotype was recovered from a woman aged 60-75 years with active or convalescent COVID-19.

CDR3 protein: CARSPGTVYSGNTIYF. The CDR3 DNA reads TGTGCCAGAAGCCCAGGGACAGTCTACTCTGGAAACACCATATATTTT. The rearrangement joins TRBV5-3 to TRBJ1-3; 7 bases agree with TRBD1. TRBV5-3 is given ORF status, its function remaining uncertain. With 4 bases clipped from V and 0 bases from J, the junction kept 7 bases outside the gene matches. The CDR3 has 16 residues.